This T cell receptor (beta chain) was profiled in a study of blood T cells in healthy people across ages. Study-wide findings and caveats: A roughly linear age-dependent decrease characterized TCR beta diversity per million T cells.

A second PCR, run for about 7 to 11 cycles, used a sample-barcoded 5' primer plus a J-beta primer mix. MiXCR, run by TCRdb on the 5' RACE reads, gives a single entry per CDR3 protein. The sample lists about 1.5 million distinct CDR3 sequences; less than 45% were seen once. Germline lookup yields CDR1 SGHAT and CDR2 FQNNGV. V dropped 5 bases and J dropped 1 base, with 14 bases sitting between them. This CDR3 has 15 residues. Points on this clonotype: The antigen is undetermined.

This chain links TRBV11-2 with TRBJ1-1; maybe TRBD1 (6 bases). This clonotype was sampled from a woman aged 18 to 35 in good health. Sequenced input: blood. The CDR3 DNA is TGTGCCAGCAGCGGCCCGAAGACAGGGAACACTGAAGCTTTCTTT. Its translation: CASSGPKTGNTEAFF.